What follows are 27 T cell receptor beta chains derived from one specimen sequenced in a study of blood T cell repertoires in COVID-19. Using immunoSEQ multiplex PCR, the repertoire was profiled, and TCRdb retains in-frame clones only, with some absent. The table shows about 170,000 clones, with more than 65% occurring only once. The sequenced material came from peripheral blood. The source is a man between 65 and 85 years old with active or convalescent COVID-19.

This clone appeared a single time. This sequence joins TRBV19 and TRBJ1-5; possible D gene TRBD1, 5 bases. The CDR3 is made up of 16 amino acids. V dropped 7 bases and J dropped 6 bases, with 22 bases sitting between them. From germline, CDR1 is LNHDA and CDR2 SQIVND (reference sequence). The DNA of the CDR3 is TGTGCCAGTACCCCTTTGGGCAGGGCGGTTGGTCAGCCCCAGCATTTT. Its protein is CASTPLGRAVGQPQHF.

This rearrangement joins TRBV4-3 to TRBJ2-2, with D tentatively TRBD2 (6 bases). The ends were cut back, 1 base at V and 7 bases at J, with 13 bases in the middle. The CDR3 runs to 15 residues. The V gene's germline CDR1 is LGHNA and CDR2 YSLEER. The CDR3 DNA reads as TGCGCCAGCAGCCAAGTTCTAGCGACTGGCGGGGAGCTGTTTTTT. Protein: CASSQVLATGGELFF.

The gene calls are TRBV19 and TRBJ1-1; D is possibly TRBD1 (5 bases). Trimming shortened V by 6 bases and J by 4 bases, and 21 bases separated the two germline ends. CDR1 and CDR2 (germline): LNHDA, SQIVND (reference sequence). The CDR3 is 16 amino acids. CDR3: CASSDPGAGPITEAFF. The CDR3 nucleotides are TGTGCCAGTAGCGACCCTGGGGCAGGGCCGATCACTGAAGCTTTCTTT.

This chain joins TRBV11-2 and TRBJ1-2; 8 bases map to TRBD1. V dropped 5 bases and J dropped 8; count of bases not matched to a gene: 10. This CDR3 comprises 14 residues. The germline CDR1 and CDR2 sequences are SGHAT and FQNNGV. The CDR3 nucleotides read TGTGCCAGCAGCCTGGTCACCAGGGGGCAAGGCTACACCTTC. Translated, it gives CASSLVTRGQGYTF.

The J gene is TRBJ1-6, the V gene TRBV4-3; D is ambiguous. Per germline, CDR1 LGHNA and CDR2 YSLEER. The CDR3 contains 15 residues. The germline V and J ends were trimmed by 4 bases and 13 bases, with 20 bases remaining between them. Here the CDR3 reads CASSRHREGAFPLHF. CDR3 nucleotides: TGCGCCAGCAGCCGCCACAGAGAAGGTGCTTTCCCCCTCCACTTT.

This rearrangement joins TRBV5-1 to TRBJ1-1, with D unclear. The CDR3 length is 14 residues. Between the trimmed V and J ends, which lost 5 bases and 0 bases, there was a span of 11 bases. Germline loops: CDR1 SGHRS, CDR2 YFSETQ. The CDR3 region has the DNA TGCGCCAGCAGTCCAGGTCCCATGAACACTGAAGCTTTCTTT. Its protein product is CASSPGPMNTEAFF.

CDR3 in DNA: TGCGCCAGCAGCCTCCCCCAGGGGGACACCGGGGAGCTGTTTTTT. Translation: CASSLPQGDTGELFF. The rearrangement joins TRBV5-1 to TRBJ2-2; 7 bases fit TRBD1. With 4 bases clipped from V and 3 bases from J, the junction kept 6 bases outside the gene matches. CDR1 and CDR2 from the germline V gene are SGHRS and YFSETQ. This CDR3 contains 15 residues.

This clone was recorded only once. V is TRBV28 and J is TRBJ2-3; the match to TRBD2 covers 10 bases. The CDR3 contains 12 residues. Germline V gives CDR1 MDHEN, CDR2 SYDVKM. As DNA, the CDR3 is TGTGCGGCGAGCGGGGGGGGAGATACGCAGTATTTT. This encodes CAASGGGDTQYF.

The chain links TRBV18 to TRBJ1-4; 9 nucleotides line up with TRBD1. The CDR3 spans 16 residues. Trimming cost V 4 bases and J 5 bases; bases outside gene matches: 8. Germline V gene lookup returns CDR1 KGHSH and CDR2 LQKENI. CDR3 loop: CASSRSSGTGNEKLFF. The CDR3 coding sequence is TGTGCCAGCTCACGATCGTCGGGGACAGGGAATGAAAAACTGTTTTTT. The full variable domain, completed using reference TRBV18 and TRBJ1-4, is NAGVMQNPRHLVRRRGQEARLRCSPMKGHSHVYWYRQLPEEGLKFMVYLQKENIIDESGMPKERFSAEFPKEGPSILRIQQVVRGDSAAYFCASSRSSGTGNEKLFFGSGTQLSVL.

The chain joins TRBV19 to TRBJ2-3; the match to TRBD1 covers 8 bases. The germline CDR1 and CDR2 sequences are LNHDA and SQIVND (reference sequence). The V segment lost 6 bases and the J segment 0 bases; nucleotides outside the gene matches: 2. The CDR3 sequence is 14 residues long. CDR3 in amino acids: CASRRTGSTDTQYF. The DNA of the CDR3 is TGTGCCAGTAGGAGGACAGGGAGCACAGATACGCAGTATTTT.

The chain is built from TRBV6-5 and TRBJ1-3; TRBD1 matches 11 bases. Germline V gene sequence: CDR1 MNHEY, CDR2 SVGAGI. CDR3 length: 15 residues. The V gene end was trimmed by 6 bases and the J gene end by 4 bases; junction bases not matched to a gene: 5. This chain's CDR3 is CASRQDRGPGNTIYF. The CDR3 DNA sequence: TGTGCCAGCAGACAGGACAGGGGGCCAGGAAACACCATATATTTT.

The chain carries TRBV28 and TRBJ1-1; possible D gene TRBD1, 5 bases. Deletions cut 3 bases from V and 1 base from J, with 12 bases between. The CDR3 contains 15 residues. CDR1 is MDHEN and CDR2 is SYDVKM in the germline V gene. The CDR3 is CASSLGGNRNTEAFF. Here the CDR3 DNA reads TGTGCCAGCAGTTTGGGGGGGAATCGGAACACTGAAGCTTTCTTT.

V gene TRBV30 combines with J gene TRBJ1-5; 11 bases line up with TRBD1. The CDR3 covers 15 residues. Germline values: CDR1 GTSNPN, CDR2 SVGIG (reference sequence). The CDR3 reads CATDRGLGGNQPQHF. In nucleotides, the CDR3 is TGTGCAACGGACAGGGGGCTTGGGGGCAATCAGCCCCAGCATTTT.

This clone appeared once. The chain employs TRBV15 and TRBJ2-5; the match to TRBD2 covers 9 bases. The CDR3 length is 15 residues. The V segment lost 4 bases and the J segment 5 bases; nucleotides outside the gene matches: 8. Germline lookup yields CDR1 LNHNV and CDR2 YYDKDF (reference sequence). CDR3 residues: CATSIGGRARETQYF. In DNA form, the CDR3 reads TGTGCCACCAGCATCGGCGGGAGGGCCCGGGAGACCCAGTACTTC.

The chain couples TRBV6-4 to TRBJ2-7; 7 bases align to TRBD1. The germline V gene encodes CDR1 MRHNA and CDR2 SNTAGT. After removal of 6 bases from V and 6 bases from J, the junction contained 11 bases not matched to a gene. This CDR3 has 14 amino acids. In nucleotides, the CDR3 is TGTGCCAGCAGGATGCAGGGGGACCTGGGCGAGCAGTACTTC. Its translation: CASRMQGDLGEQYF.

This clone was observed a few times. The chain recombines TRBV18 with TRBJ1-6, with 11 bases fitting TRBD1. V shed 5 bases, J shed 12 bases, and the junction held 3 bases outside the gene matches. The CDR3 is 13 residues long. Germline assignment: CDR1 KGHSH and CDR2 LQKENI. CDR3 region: CASSTGQGEPLHF. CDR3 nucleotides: TGTGCCAGCTCAACGGGACAGGGGGAACCCCTCCACTTT.

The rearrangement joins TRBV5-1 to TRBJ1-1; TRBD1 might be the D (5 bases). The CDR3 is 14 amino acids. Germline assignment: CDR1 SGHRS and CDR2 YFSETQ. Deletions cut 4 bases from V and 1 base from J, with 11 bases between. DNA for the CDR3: TGCGCCAGCAGCCCTAACGGACAGAACACTGAAGCTTTCTTT. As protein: CASSPNGQNTEAFF.

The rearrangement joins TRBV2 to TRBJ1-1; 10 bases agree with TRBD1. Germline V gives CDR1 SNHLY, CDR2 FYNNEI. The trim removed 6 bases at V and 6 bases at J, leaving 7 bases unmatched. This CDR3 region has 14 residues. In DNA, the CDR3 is TGTGCCAGCAGATCGACAGGGGGCGATTCTGAAGCTTTCTTT. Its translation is CASRSTGGDSEAFF. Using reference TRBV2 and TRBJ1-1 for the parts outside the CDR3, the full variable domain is EPEVTQTPSHQVTQMGQEVILRCVPISNHLYFYWYRQILGQKVEFLVSFYNNEISEKSEIFDDQFSVERPDGSNFTLKIRSTKLEDSAMYFCASRSTGGDSEAFFGQGTRLTVV.

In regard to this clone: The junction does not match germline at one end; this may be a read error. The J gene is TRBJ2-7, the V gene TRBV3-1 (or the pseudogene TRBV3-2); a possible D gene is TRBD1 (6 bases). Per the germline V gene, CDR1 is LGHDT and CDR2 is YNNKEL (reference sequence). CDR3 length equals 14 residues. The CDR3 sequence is CVSSYQGGSYEQYF. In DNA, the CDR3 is TGTGTCAGCAGCTACCAAGGGGGATCCTACGAGCAGTACTTC.

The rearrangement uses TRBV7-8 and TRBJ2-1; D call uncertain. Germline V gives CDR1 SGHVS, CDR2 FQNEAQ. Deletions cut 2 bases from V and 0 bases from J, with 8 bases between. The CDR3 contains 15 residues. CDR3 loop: CASSLPISSYNEQFF. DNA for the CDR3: TGTGCCAGCAGCTTACCTATTAGCTCCTACAATGAGCAGTTCTTC.

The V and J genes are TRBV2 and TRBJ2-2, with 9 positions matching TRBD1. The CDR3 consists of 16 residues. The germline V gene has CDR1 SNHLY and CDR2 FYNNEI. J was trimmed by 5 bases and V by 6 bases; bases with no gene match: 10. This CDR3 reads CASSDPGQGSTGELFF. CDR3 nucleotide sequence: TGTGCCAGCAGCGATCCGGGACAGGGCTCAACCGGGGAGCTGTTTTTT.

For the CDR3, the DNA is TGTGCCAGCAGCAAAGCGCGGAGACAGGGGTACGACACTGAAGCTTTCTTT. Protein product: CASSKARRQGYDTEAFF. The chain combines TRBV21-1 with TRBJ1-1; the table's D call of TRBD1 was not tested on the DNA. TRBV21-1 has pseudogene status. This CDR3 is 17 amino acids long.

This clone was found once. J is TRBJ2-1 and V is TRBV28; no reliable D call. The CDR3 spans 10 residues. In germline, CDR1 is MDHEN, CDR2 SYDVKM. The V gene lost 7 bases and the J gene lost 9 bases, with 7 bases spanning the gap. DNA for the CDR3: TGTGCCAGCATGCGCGTTGAGCAGTTCTTC. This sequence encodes CASMRVEQFF.

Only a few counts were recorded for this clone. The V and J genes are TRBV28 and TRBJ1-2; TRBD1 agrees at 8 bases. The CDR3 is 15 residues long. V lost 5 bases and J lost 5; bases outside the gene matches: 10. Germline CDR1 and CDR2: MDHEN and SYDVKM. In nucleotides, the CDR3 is TGTGCCAGCAGTCCCGTTCCGACAGGGGTATATGGCTACACCTTC. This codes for CASSPVPTGVYGYTF.

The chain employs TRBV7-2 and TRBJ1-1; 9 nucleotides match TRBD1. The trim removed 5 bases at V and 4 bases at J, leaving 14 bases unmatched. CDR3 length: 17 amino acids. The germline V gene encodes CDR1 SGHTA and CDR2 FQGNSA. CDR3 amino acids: CASSPGGTGSTATEAFF. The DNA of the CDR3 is TGTGCCAGCAGCCCAGGGGGGACAGGGAGCACGGCCACTGAAGCTTTCTTT.

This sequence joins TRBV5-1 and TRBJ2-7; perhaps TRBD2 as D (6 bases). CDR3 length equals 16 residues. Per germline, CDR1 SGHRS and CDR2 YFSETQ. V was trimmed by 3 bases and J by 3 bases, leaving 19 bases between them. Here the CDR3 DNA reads TGCGCCAGCAGCTCGTGGGGCGGGACGAGGTTCTACGAGCAGTACTTC. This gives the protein CASSSWGGTRFYEQYF.

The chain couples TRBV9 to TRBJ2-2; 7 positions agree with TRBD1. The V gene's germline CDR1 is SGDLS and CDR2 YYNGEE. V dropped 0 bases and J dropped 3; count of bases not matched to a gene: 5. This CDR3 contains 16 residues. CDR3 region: CASSVAAGGYTGELFF. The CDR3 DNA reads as TGTGCCAGCAGCGTAGCTGCAGGGGGTTACACCGGGGAGCTGTTTTTT.